What follows are 9 T cell receptor beta chains derived from one specimen sequenced in a study of CD8 T cells in ankylosing spondylitis. TCRdb redid the calling of the 5' RACE reads with MiXCR, one entry per CDR3 protein. In the table there are approximately 240,000 distinct CDR3 sequences, 10% of which are singletons. The sequenced material came from blood, either unsorted or a sorted T cell fraction (not recorded which). The receptors here all came from a male donor with ankylosing spondylitis or in good health (not recorded which).

This clonotype was recorded many times. The genes are TRBV3-1 and TRBJ2-1; tentative D call: TRBD2 (5 bases). The CDR3 is made up of 12 amino acids. V was pared by 4 bases and J by 7 bases, with 8 bases between. The germline gives CDR1 LGHDT, CDR2 YNNKEL (reference sequence). The CDR3 nucleotides read TGTGCCAGCAGCCGCTGGACTAATGAGCAGTTCTTC. It yields the protein CASSRWTNEQFF.

V and J are TRBV4-2 and TRBJ2-1; 7 nucleotides line up with TRBD2. The length of the CDR3 is 17 residues. After removal of 4 bases from V and 8 bases from J, the junction contained 17 bases not matched to a gene. Germline-derived CDR1 and CDR2 are LGHNA and YNFKEQ. The CDR3 is CASSPLGREGLEDEQFF. The CDR3, as DNA: TGTGCCAGCAGCCCACTAGGGAGGGAGGGCCTTGAGGATGAGCAGTTCTTC.

This clonotype has a handful of counts. The J gene is TRBJ2-3, the V gene TRBV7-9; possibly TRBD2 for D (6 bases). Deletions cut 5 bases from V and 2 bases from J, with 17 bases between. The germline gives CDR1 SEHNR, CDR2 FQNEAQ (reference sequence). This CDR3 is 16 amino acids long. CDR3 sequence reads: CASSPDYPGFTDTQYF. CDR3 bases: TGTGCCAGCAGCCCGGACTACCCGGGGTTCACAGATACGCAGTATTTT.

In its sample, this clonotype was seen a few times. The rearrangement uses TRBV10-3 and TRBJ1-6; weak D call: TRBD1 (5 bases). Germline CDR1 and CDR2: ENHRY and SYGVKD. The V end was cut by 10 bases, the J end by 0 bases, with 10 bases between. The CDR3 is 14 residues long. CDR3 region: CATSTASYNSPLHF. As DNA, the CDR3 is TGTGCCACCTCGACAGCCTCCTATAATTCACCCCTCCACTTT.

This clonotype was observed a handful of times. The chain recombines TRBV20-1 with TRBJ1-2; TRBD1 matches 8 bases. The CDR3 extends over 14 amino acids. Trimming cost V 0 bases and J 4 bases; bases outside gene matches: 4. Germline V CDR1 and CDR2: DFQATT, SNEGSKA (reference sequence). Here the CDR3 reads CSARDTGGPYGYTF. The CDR3 bases are TGCAGTGCTAGAGACACAGGGGGTCCCTATGGCTACACCTTC.

A few counts support this clonotype. V gene TRBV6-2 or TRBV6-3 combines with J gene TRBJ1-5; D is undetermined. This CDR3 comprises 14 residues. Trimming took 2 bases from V and 4 from J, leaving 9 bases between them. The germline V gene encodes CDR1 MNHEY and CDR2 SVGEGT. The CDR3 DNA reads TGTGCCAGCAGTTACGGCAGTTTTAATCAGCCCCAGCATTTT. This sequence encodes CASSYGSFNQPQHF.

This sequence joins TRBV5-1 and TRBJ1-5; TRBD1 matches at 9 bases. Germline V gives CDR1 SGHRS, CDR2 YFSETQ. The CDR3 contains 16 residues. After removal of 0 bases from V and 9 bases from J, the junction contained 10 bases not matched to a gene. Here the CDR3 DNA reads TGCGCCAGCAGCTTGGGACCGGGACAGGGTTCAGGGCCCCAGCATTTT. The encoded protein is CASSLGPGQGSGPQHF.

This clonotype came up many times. This chain links TRBV20-1 with TRBJ2-2; 9 bases match TRBD1. CDR1 is DFQATT and CDR2 is SNEGSKA in the germline V gene (reference sequence). V trimming: 4 bases; J trimming: 6 bases; junction bases outside the gene matches: 3. This CDR3 is built from 13 residues. CDR3 region: CSATQGAAGELFF. The CDR3 nucleotides are TGCAGTGCTACACAGGGGGCGGCCGGGGAGCTGTTTTTT.

The V call is TRBV20-1, the J call TRBJ2-1; 8 bases agree with TRBD2. CDR1 and CDR2 from the germline V gene are DFQATT and SNEGSKA (reference sequence). After removal of 3 bases from V and 9 bases from J, the junction contained 4 bases not matched to a gene. This CDR3 has 12 amino acids. In nucleotides, the CDR3 is TGCAGTGCTAGCCCGGGGGGGCCTGAGCAGTTCTTC. It codes for CSASPGGPEQFF.